This T cell receptor beta chain comes out of a study of regulatory T cells in long-lasting Graves disease. Study as a whole: Persistence in Graves' disease required over 5 years of antithyroid drugs plus positive TSH receptor antibodies.

Broader study findings: The analysis examined peripheral blood only and excluded thyroid tissue. Persistent cases favored TRBV28, TRBJ1-2 and TRBJ2-5.

To make TCR beta libraries, researchers used iRepertoire HTBI primers and Arm-PCR of CDR3 regions. MiXCR, run by TCRdb on the multiplex PCR reads, gives a single entry per CDR3 protein. This repertoire shows 350,000 to 500,000 distinct CDR3 sequences, 20% to 25% found once; its top ten account for roughly an eighth. The time point denotes: persistent/refractory GD, antithyroid drugs over 5 years with positive TRAb. RNA from PBMCs was the source of the TCR library. Graves' disease diagnosis followed American Thyroid Association guidelines. Germline V gene data show CDR1 as LNHDA and CDR2 as SQIVND (reference sequence). CDR3 length equals 13 residues. V lost 3 bases to trimming and J lost 4 bases, with 7 bases between them. Note on this clonotype: Its specificity is unknown.

This material consisted of peripheral blood mononuclear cells (PBMCs), taken when the disease was refractory, from a patient treated with antithyroid drugs. This chain uses TRBV19 with TRBJ2-1, with a weak D call TRBD1 (5 bases). The clonotype was recovered from a female donor with Graves disease. The CDR3 DNA is TGTGCCAGTAGTATGAAGGGGTACAATGAGCAGTTCTTC. Protein: CASSMKGYNEQFF.